The next 8 T cell receptor beta chains were all read from a single sample in a study of blood T cell repertoires in COVID-19. TCRdb keeps only in-frame clones here, not all; method: immunoSEQ multiplex PCR. Of 200,000 or so clones listed, 92% are singletons. Sample: peripheral blood. The receptors here all came from a man aged 60-69 years with COVID-19, enrolled during active disease.

The chain combines TRBV4-2 with TRBJ2-5; 9 bases map to TRBD2. This CDR3 has 15 residues. The germline V gene encodes CDR1 LGHNA and CDR2 YNFKEQ. The V segment lost 0 bases and the J segment 7 bases; nucleotides outside the gene matches: 6. The CDR3 DNA sequence: TGTGCCAGCAGCCAAGATGGCGGGGGGGCAGGGACCCAGTACTTC. Translating gives CASSQDGGGAGTQYF.

The chain recombines TRBV14 with TRBJ1-4, with 8 bases lining up with TRBD1. V lost 4 bases to trimming and J lost 11 bases; unmatched junction nucleotides: 6. This CDR3 is 13 amino acids long. CDR1 SGHDN and CDR2 FVKESK come from the germline V gene. The CDR3 sequence is CASSPQDRDKLFF. CDR3 in DNA: TGTGCCAGCAGCCCCCAGGACAGGGACAAACTGTTTTTT.

In DNA form, the CDR3 reads TGCGCCAGCAGCTTTGGACTAGCGGGGGCCAAAAACATTCAGTACTTC. Protein sequence: CASSFGLAGAKNIQYF. The chain is built from TRBV5-1 and TRBJ2-4; 12 bases are a match to TRBD2. CDR3 length equals 16 residues. The germline V gene encodes CDR1 SGHRS and CDR2 YFSETQ. V was pared by 2 bases and J by 1 base, with 1 base of the junction left unmatched.

The chain joins TRBV30 to TRBJ1-3; a weak D match, TRBD1 (6 bases). The germline V gene encodes CDR1 GTSNPN and CDR2 SVGIG (reference sequence). CDR3 length: 14 amino acids. Trimming cost V 2 bases and J 1 base, with 9 bases left between them. In nucleotides, the CDR3 is TGTGCCTGGAGTATGGGGGCTTCTGGAAACACCATATATTTT. It specifies CAWSMGASGNTIYF.

The gene calls are TRBV5-1 and TRBJ2-2, with TRBD2 matching over 10 bases. The V segment lost 3 bases and the J segment 6 bases; nucleotides outside the gene matches: 8. Germline assignment: CDR1 SGHRS and CDR2 YFSETQ. CDR3 length equals 16 residues. This chain's CDR3 is CASSSGTSAKAGELFF. The CDR3 DNA is TGCGCCAGCAGCTCCGGGACTAGCGCAAAGGCCGGGGAGCTGTTTTTT.

This rearrangement joins TRBV6-5 to TRBJ1-6; TRBD1 matches 7 bases. Trimming took 0 bases from V and 7 from J; bases not matched to a gene: 3. The CDR3 has 15 residues. CDR1 and CDR2 (germline): MNHEY, SVGAGI. The CDR3 reads CASSYSGTVNSPLHF. CDR3 bases: TGTGCCAGCAGTTACTCGGGGACAGTCAATTCACCCCTCCACTTT.

The chain carries TRBV13 and TRBJ2-2; no firm D call. The CDR3 extends over 12 amino acids. Trimming removed 5 bases at V and 5 bases at J, with 6 bases between. CDR1 and CDR2 (germline): PRHDT, FYEKMQ (reference sequence). The chain's CDR3 is CASSLITGELFF. For the CDR3, the DNA is TGTGCCAGCAGCCTTATAACCGGGGAGCTGTTTTTT.

This clone was recorded only once. The chain's CDR3 is CASSQERQGKGYTF. The CDR3 DNA reads TGTGCCAGCAGCCAAGAAAGGCAGGGTAAAGGCTACACCTTC. This chain connects TRBV3-1 (or the pseudogene TRBV3-2) to TRBJ1-2; weak D call: TRBD1 (5 bases). From germline, CDR1 is LGHDT and CDR2 YNNKEL (reference sequence). The ends were cut back, 0 bases at V and 8 bases at J, with 13 bases in the middle. The CDR3 is 14 amino acids.